This TCR beta chain was recorded in a study of OX40 agonist ivuxolimab in advanced cancers. Across the whole study: Patients in dose escalation had liver, melanoma, kidney or head and neck cancers.

The study's findings and limits: Clonal expansion among partial responders at 0.1-3.0 mg/kg ranked near the lowest.

Germline V gene data show CDR1 as SGDLS and CDR2 as YYNGEE. V was cut by 0 bases and J by 2 bases, with 13 bases left in between. The CDR3 is 16 residues long. Notes on this clone: The target antigen is unknown.

Baseline, cycle 4 day 1, and cycle 7 day 1 were the blood sampling points. Assay used: immunoSEQ multiplex PCR; TCRdb lists only in-frame clones, some missing. The data hold 55,000 to 90,000 clones, with 88% observed a single time. The genes are TRBV9 and TRBJ2-3; D tentatively fits TRBD1 or TRBD2 (5 bases each). The material was CD4+ or CD8+ T cells sorted from blood, obtained in a trial of the OX40 agonist ivuxolimab. The sequence was collected from an adult with an advanced solid tumor such as melanoma, head and neck, liver or kidney cancer. The CDR3 DNA follows: TGTGCCAGCAGCGTAGACGGGGCTGGATACACAGATACGCAGTATTTT. Its translation: CASSVDGAGYTDTQYF.